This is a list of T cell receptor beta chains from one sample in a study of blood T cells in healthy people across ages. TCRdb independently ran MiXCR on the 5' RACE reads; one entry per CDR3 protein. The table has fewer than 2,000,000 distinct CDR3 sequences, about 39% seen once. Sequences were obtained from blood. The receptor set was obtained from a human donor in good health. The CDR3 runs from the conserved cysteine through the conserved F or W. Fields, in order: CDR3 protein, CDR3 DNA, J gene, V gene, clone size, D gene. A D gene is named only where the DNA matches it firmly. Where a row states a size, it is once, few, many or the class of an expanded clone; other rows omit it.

CASKKDGYYGYTF TGCGCCAGCAAGAAGGACGGATACTATGGCTACACCTTC TRBJ1-2 TRBV5-1 many -
CASSLQGGPTDTQYF TGTGCCAGCAGCTTACAGGGAGGGCCCACAGATACGCAGTATTTT TRBJ2-3 TRBV7-9 - TRBD2
CASSTRTAYNEQFF TGTGCCAGCAGTACCCGGACAGCGTACAATGAGCAGTTCTTC TRBJ2-1 TRBV6-5 - -
CSASIPGPQETQYF TGCAGTGCTAGCATTCCGGGACCCCAAGAGACCCAGTACTTC TRBJ2-5 TRBV20-1 - -
CSARDPRRSNEKLFF TGCAGTGCTAGAGATCCGAGGCGGTCTAATGAAAAACTGTTTTTT TRBJ1-4 TRBV20-1 - -
CASSRVENTEAFF TGTGCCAGCTCACGCGTCGAGAACACTGAAGCTTTCTTT TRBJ1-1 TRBV18 few -
CASGYSTGTRVYNEQFF TGTGCTAGTGGTTACTCTACCGGGACACGAGTTTACAATGAGCAGTTCTTC TRBJ2-1 TRBV12-5 - -
CASSLYGGPGTEAFF TGTGCCAGCAGTTTATATGGGGGACCGGGCACTGAAGCTTTCTTT TRBJ1-1 TRBV12-3/TRBV12-4 few -
CASSKLGQVKYYGYTF TGTGCCAGCAGTAAATTGGGACAGGTGAAATACTATGGCTACACCTTC TRBJ1-2 TRBV27 - TRBD1
CASSLGANQPQHF TGTGCCAGCAGTTTAGGGGCCAATCAGCCCCAGCATTTT TRBJ1-5 TRBV5-1 many -
CASSYNPTGTEAFF TGTGCCAGCAGTTACAACCCGACGGGAACTGAAGCTTTCTTT TRBJ1-1 TRBV6-5 - -
CSVVDRDGYTF TGCAGCGTAGTCGACAGGGACGGCTACACCTTC TRBJ1-2 TRBV29-1 few TRBD1
CATSRDRGAYYNSPLHF TGTGCCACCAGCAGAGACCGGGGGGCTTACTATAATTCACCCCTCCACTTT TRBJ1-6 TRBV15 - -
CASSQVGVGDEQFF TGCGCCAGCAGCCAAGTAGGTGTGGGGGATGAGCAGTTCTTC TRBJ2-1 TRBV4-3 few -
CASSQEGAGISEQYF TGCGCCAGCAGCCAAGAGGGAGCGGGGATAAGCGAGCAGTACTTC TRBJ2-7 TRBV4-1 few TRBD2
CASSSGTVRGQPQHF TGTGCCAGCAGTTCCGGGACGGTCCGTGGTCAGCCCCAGCATTTT TRBJ1-5 TRBV6-2/TRBV6-3 - -
CASMGQGADEQFF TGTGCCAGCATGGGACAGGGAGCGGATGAGCAGTTCTTC TRBJ2-1 TRBV7-2 - TRBD1
CSARHNPSGGGSGTDTQYF TGCAGTGCTAGACATAACCCCTCGGGCGGCGGGAGTGGCACAGATACGCAGTATTTT TRBJ2-3 TRBV20-1 - TRBD2
CASSLQGGKTYEQYF TGTGCCAGCAGCCTACAGGGGGGGAAGACCTACGAGCAGTACTTC TRBJ2-7 TRBV7-2 - -
CASSPWTNGANVLTF TGTGCCAGCAGCCCCTGGACTAATGGGGCCAACGTCCTGACTTTC TRBJ2-6 TRBV7-9 - -
CASSVGFGTGARGYTF TGTGCCAGCAGCGTAGGATTCGGGACAGGGGCAAGGGGCTACACCTTC TRBJ1-2 TRBV9 few TRBD1
CASSPEGEGETQYF TGCGCCAGCAGCCCCGAAGGGGAGGGGGAGACCCAGTACTTC TRBJ2-5 TRBV5-1 few TRBD2
CSAPPSGGPPSTQYF TGCAGTGCCCCCCCCTCGGGGGGACCTCCTAGTACGCAGTATTTT TRBJ2-3 TRBV20-1 - TRBD2
CASSSSGANVLTF TGTGCCAGCAGTTCCTCTGGGGCCAACGTCCTGACTTTC TRBJ2-6 TRBV12-3/TRBV12-4 many -
CASSQGRARGYGYTF TGCGCCAGCAGCCAGGGTCGGGCGCGTGGCTATGGCTACACCTTC TRBJ1-2 TRBV5-1 - -
CASSYNRVYNEQFF TGTGCCAGCAGTTACAACAGGGTGTACAATGAGCAGTTCTTC TRBJ2-1 TRBV6-2/TRBV6-3 - -
CASSPKTGGRYGYTF TGTGCCAGCAGCCCTAAGACGGGGGGTAGGTATGGCTACACCTTC TRBJ1-2 TRBV7-9 few -
CARSLTRGPETQYF TGTGCCAGGAGTTTGACGCGGGGGCCAGAGACCCAGTACTTC TRBJ2-5 TRBV12-3/TRBV12-4 - -
CASSLYVQAQETQYF TGTGCCAGCAGCTTGTATGTACAGGCCCAAGAGACCCAGTACTTC TRBJ2-5 TRBV5-6 - -
CSAGDPQASSYNEQFF TGCAGTGCCGGGGATCCACAAGCGAGCTCCTACAATGAGCAGTTCTTC TRBJ2-1 TRBV20-1 - -
CASSGTGRHQPQHF TGTGCCAGCAGCGGGACAGGGAGGCATCAGCCCCAGCATTTT TRBJ1-5 TRBV12-3/TRBV12-4 - TRBD1
CSVLAGGDIQYF TGCAGCGTTTTAGCGGGGGGGGACATTCAGTACTTC TRBJ2-4 TRBV29-1 many TRBD2
CSELKGRRQNTEAFF TGCAGCGAACTAAAGGGTAGACGGCAGAACACTGAAGCTTTCTTT TRBJ1-1 TRBV29-1 few -
CASSEVAGALGEQYF TGTGCCAGCAGTGAAGTGGCTGGTGCTCTCGGGGAGCAGTACTTC TRBJ2-5 TRBV6-1 few -
CASSIRQGTYEQYF TGTGCCAGCAGCATCCGACAGGGAACCTACGAGCAGTACTTC TRBJ2-7 TRBV7-2 - TRBD1
CASRRQGKETQYF TGTGCCAGCAGGAGACAGGGGAAAGAGACCCAGTACTTC TRBJ2-5 TRBV5-5 - TRBD1
CASSFRTGGPETQYF TGCGCCAGCAGCTTCCGGACAGGGGGCCCGGAGACCCAGTACTTC TRBJ2-5 TRBV5-1 few TRBD1
CASSLENFPGEKLFF TGTGCCAGCAGCTTAGAGAACTTCCCCGGTGAAAAACTGTTTTTT TRBJ1-4 TRBV11-2 once -
CASTAGLAGGRGGELFF TGCGCCAGCACCGCAGGACTAGCGGGGGGCCGGGGCGGGGAGCTGTTTTTT TRBJ2-2 TRBV4-3 - TRBD2
CASSDRSGGNLAKNIQYF TGTGCCAGCAGCGATAGAAGTGGGGGGAACCTAGCCAAAAACATTCAGTACTTC TRBJ2-4 TRBV11-2 - -
CASSLIAGGPDETQYF TGTGCCAGCAGCTTAATCGCGGGGGGGCCCGATGAGACCCAGTACTTC TRBJ2-5 TRBV7-9 - TRBD2
CASSWRRTSGGAGEQFF TGCGCCAGCAGCTGGAGGAGGACTAGCGGGGGGGCCGGTGAGCAGTTCTTC TRBJ2-1 TRBV5-1 - TRBD2
CASSLDLVWGQLSRTQYF TGTGCCAGCAGCCTAGATTTAGTCTGGGGACAGCTGAGTCGTACGCAGTATTTT TRBJ2-3 TRBV7-2 - TRBD1
CASSYGPLAGVTDTQYF TGTGCCAGCAGTTACGGGCCCTTAGCGGGAGTCACAGATACGCAGTATTTT TRBJ2-3 TRBV6-6 few TRBD2